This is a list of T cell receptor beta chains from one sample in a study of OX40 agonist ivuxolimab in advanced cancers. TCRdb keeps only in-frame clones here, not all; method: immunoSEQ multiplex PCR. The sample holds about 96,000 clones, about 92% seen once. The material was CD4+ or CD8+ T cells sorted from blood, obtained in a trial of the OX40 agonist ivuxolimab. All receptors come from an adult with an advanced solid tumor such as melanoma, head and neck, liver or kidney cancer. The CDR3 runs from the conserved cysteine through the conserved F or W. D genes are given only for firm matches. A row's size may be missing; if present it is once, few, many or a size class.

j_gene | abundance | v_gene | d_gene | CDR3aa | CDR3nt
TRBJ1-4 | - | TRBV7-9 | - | CASSLAGGLAEKLFF | TGTGCCAGCAGCTTAGCGGGGGGACTGGCGGAAAAACTGTTTTTT
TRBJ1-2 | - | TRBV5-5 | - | CASSSGFQRSGYTF | TGTGCCAGCAGCTCCGGGTTCCAACGGTCTGGCTACACCTTC
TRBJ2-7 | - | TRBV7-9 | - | CASSSSERGGQYF | TGTGCCAGCAGCTCCTCTGAAAGGGGGGGGCAGTACTTC
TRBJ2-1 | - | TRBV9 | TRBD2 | CASSVGTSGTNEQFF | TGTGCCAGCAGCGTTGGAACTAGCGGGACCAATGAGCAGTTCTTC
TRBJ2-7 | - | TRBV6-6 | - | CASSYSTGGYEQYF | TGTGCCAGCAGTTACTCGACCGGAGGCTACGAGCAGTACTTC
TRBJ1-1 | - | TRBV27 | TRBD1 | CASSTGQGNIEAFF | TGTGCCAGCAGTACGGGACAGGGGAACATTGAAGCTTTCTTT
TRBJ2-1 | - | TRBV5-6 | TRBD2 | CASQGRYSGTQRNEQFF | TGTGCCAGCCAGGGCCGGTATAGCGGGACACAACGGAATGAGCAGTTCTTC
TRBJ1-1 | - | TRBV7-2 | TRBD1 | CASSPLGQVNTEAFF | TGTGCCAGCAGCCCCCTGGGACAGGTGAACACTGAAGCTTTCTTT
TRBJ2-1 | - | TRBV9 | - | CASSGRDPSYNEQFF | TGTGCCAGCAGCGGCCGGGATCCATCCTACAATGAGCAGTTCTTC
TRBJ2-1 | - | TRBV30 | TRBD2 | CAWTALAGSYNEQFF | TGTGCCTGGACCGCACTAGCGGGATCCTACAATGAGCAGTTCTTC
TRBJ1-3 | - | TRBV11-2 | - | CASSLDRDHTIYF | TGTGCCAGCAGCTTAGATCGGGACCACACCATATATTTT
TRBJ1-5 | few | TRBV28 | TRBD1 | CASGIGTGHQPQHF | TGTGCCAGCGGAATAGGGACAGGGCATCAGCCCCAGCATTTT
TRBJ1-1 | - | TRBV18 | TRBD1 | CASSARQGASTEAFF | TGTGCCAGCTCAGCGCGACAGGGGGCGAGTACTGAAGCTTTCTTT
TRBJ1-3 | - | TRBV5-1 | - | CASSTGLTETGNTIYF | TGCGCCAGCAGCACCGGACTTACAGAAACTGGAAACACCATATATTTT
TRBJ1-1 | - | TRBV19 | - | CASRRTEAFF | TGTGCCAGTCGTCGGACTGAAGCTTTCTTT
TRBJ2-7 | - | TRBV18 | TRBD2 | CASSPFGSGRDEQYF | TGTGCCAGCTCACCATTTGGCAGCGGGAGGGACGAGCAGTACTTC
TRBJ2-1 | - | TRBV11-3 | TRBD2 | CASSGLARNEQFF | TGTGCCAGCAGCGGACTAGCCAGGAATGAGCAGTTCTTC
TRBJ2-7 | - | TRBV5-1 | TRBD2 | CASSARTSGRSNEQYF | TGCGCCAGCAGCGCCAGGACTAGCGGGAGGAGTAACGAGCAGTACTTC
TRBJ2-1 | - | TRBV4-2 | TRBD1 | CASSQISGTGYNEQFF | TGTGCCAGCAGCCAAATATCCGGGACAGGTTACAATGAGCAGTTCTTC
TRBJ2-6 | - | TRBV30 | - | CAWLGVRESGANVLTF | TGTGCCTGGCTGGGGGTCAGGGAGTCTGGGGCCAACGTCCTGACTTTC
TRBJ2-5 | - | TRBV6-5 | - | CASRGHEAPQETQYF | TGTGCCAGCAGAGGACACGAGGCCCCTCAAGAGACCCAGTACTTC
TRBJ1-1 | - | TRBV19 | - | CASSMGTDVVGAFF | TGTGCCAGTAGTATGGGGACGGACGTGGTTGGAGCTTTCTTT
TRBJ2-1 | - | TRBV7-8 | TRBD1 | CASSLAWSQGAYNEQFF | TGTGCCAGCAGCTTAGCGTGGTCACAGGGGGCCTACAATGAGCAGTTCTTC